The clone carrying this T cell receptor beta chain came up once. What it binds is unknown. This record belongs to a study of shared clonotypes between healthy human individuals. CDR1 is SGHRS and CDR2 is YFSETQ in the germline V gene. Trimming took 4 bases from V and 4 from J, leaving 8 bases between them. The CDR3 runs to 13 residues. Naive CD8 cells, CD45RO-negative and positively selected for CCR7, excluded terminally differentiated effector memory CD45RA+ cells. Points from the study as a whole: The small donor group covered limited genetic and exposure diversity.

Produced via immunoSEQ multiplex PCR; TCRdb's table is partial and in-frame only. The top ten clones hold 24% of a sample with 550,000 to 750,000 clones, roughly nine tenths of them seen once. The chain has TRBV5-1 and TRBJ1-4; D may be TRBD1 (5 bases). The TCR was taken from a man aged 25-45 years in good health. Sequencing used naive CD8+ T cells sorted from blood. The CDR3 DNA reads as TGCGCCAGCAGCCCGACAGTTAATGAAAAACTGTTTTTT. Translated, it gives CASSPTVNEKLFF.